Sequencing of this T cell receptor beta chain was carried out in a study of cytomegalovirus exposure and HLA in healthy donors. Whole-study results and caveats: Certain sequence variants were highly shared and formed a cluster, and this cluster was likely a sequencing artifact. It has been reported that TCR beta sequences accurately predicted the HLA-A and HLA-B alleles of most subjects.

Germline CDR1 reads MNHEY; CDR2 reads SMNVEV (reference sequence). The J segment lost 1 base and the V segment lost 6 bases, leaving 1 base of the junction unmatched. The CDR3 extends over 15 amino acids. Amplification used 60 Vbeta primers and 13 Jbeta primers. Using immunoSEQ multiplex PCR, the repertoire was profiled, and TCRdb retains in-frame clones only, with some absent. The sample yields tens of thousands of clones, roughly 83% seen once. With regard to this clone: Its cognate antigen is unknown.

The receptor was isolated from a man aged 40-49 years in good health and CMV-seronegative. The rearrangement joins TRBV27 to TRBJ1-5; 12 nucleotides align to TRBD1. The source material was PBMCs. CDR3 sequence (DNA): TGTGCCAGCAGGGGGACAGGGGGCAGCAATCAGCCCCAGCATTTT. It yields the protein CASRGTGGSNQPQHF.